The 20 T cell receptor beta chains given below trace back to one sample, sequenced in a study of blood T cell repertoires in COVID-19. Here immunoSEQ multiplex PCR was the method, and the copy in TCRdb shows in-frame clones only, minus some. The sample records 200,000 or so clones, roughly 80% being singletons. The sample comprised peripheral blood. The origin of the receptors is a woman aged 30 to 39 with acute or convalescent COVID-19.

The chain recombines TRBV4-1 with TRBJ2-1; 10 bases are shared with TRBD2. CDR1 and CDR2 from the germline V gene are MGHRA and YSYEKL. The CDR3 is 22 amino acids. Unmatched junction bases numbered 17, after V lost 0 bases and J lost 0 bases. CDR3 residues: CASSQDPSSGGPYSLSYNEQFF. In DNA, the CDR3 is TGCGCCAGCAGCCAAGATCCCTCTAGCGGGGGCCCTTACTCTCTCTCCTACAATGAGCAGTTCTTC.

The rearrangement links TRBV3-1 (or the pseudogene TRBV3-2) to TRBJ2-3; D might be TRBD2 (7 bases). This CDR3 has 17 residues. Germline V gene sequence: CDR1 LGHDT, CDR2 YNNKEL (reference sequence). The V gene lost 4 bases and the J gene lost 5 bases, with 22 bases spanning the gap. CDR3: CASSRTQGRGSGDTQYF. In DNA, the CDR3 is TGTGCCAGCAGCCGGACTCAGGGGCGGGGGTCTGGAGATACGCAGTATTTT.

The CDR3 loop is CASSVEVEFSPLHF. The CDR3 bases are TGTGCCAGCAGCGTAGAAGTAGAGTTTTCACCCCTCCACTTT. The chain recombines TRBV9 with TRBJ1-6; the D is unclear. Between the trimmed V and J ends, which lost 0 bases and 9 bases, there was a span of 10 bases. There are 14 residues in the CDR3. Germline CDR1 and CDR2: SGDLS and YYNGEE.

The CDR3 reads CASSSGTVLGYTF. The CDR3 DNA follows: TGTGCCAGCAGCTCTGGGACAGTATTGGGCTACACCTTC. V gene TRBV5-6 combines with J gene TRBJ1-2, with 7 bases that match TRBD1. The CDR3 spans 13 residues. Losses at the gene ends were 3 bases for V and 8 bases for J; bases not matched to a gene: 7. Germline CDR1 and CDR2: SGHDT and YYEEEE.

The V gene is TRBV6-1, the J gene TRBJ1-5, with D unresolved. Germline loops: CDR1 MNHNS, CDR2 SASEGT. CDR3 length equals 14 residues. V gave up 1 base and J gave up 2 bases, with 6 bases separating them. CDR3 sequence (DNA): TGTGCCAGCAGTGAAGTCGGGGGCAATCAGCCCCAGCATTTT. Its protein is CASSEVGGNQPQHF.

The chain joins TRBV3-1 (or the pseudogene TRBV3-2) to TRBJ1-4; D call uncertain. V was shortened by 0 bases and J by 7 bases, with 12 bases between the two germline ends. Germline V gene lookup returns CDR1 LGHDT and CDR2 YNNKEL (reference sequence). The CDR3 extends over 15 amino acids. CDR3 amino acids: CASSQEPGVGEKLFF. In nucleotides, the CDR3 is TGTGCCAGCAGCCAAGAGCCGGGAGTGGGTGAAAAACTGTTTTTT.

This clone was counted once. The chain employs TRBV19 and TRBJ2-2; perhaps TRBD2 as D (6 bases). The CDR3 has 15 residues. V dropped 3 bases and J dropped 4 bases, with 12 bases sitting between them. Germline V CDR1 and CDR2: LNHDA, SQIVND (reference sequence). The CDR3 loop reads CASSMGRESTGELFF. The CDR3 nucleotides are TGTGCCAGTAGTATGGGTCGGGAGTCCACCGGGGAGCTGTTTTTT.

This chain joins TRBV11-3 and TRBJ2-7, with a possible D match to TRBD1 (6 bases). The CDR3 is made up of 13 amino acids. Trimming stripped 4 bases from V and 2 bases from J, with 9 bases between. Looked up from germline, CDR1 is SGHNT and CDR2 is YENEEA. The CDR3 bases are TGTGCCAGCAGCTCCGGACAGACCTACGAGCAGTACTTC. Its protein is CASSSGQTYEQYF.

The chain recombines TRBV30 with TRBJ2-6, with D maybe TRBD1 (6 bases). The CDR3 covers 16 residues. Germline assignment: CDR1 GTSNPN and CDR2 SVGIG (reference sequence). The V end lost 2 bases, the J end lost 2 bases, and 13 bases lay between the germline ends. CDR3 nucleotides: TGTGCCTGGAGTCCACCAACAGGGCCTGGGGCCAACGTCCTGACTTTC. As protein: CAWSPPTGPGANVLTF.

This clone was seen once. V and J are TRBV5-1 and TRBJ2-7, with 8 bases lining up with TRBD1. Germline trimming cut 1 base from V and 6 bases from J; bases unmatched to any gene: 3. The CDR3 has 13 amino acids. CDR1 is SGHRS and CDR2 is YFSETQ in the germline V gene. The CDR3 nucleotides are TGCGCCAGCAGCTTGCCAGGGGGCAGCGAGCAGTACTTC. Translating it yields CASSLPGGSEQYF.

V gene TRBV2 combines with J gene TRBJ2-1, with D possibly matching TRBD2 (7 bases). Germline loops: CDR1 SNHLY, CDR2 FYNNEI. The CDR3 loop spans 18 amino acids. V dropped 8 bases and J dropped 4 bases, with 27 bases sitting between them. CDR3 nucleotide sequence: TGTGCCAGCTGTCCTTCGCCTTCCCGAAGGGGGGGTTACAATGAGCAGTTCTTC. Translating it yields CASCPSPSRRGGYNEQFF.

The rearrangement links TRBV6-5 to TRBJ2-2; D possibly corresponds to TRBD2 (6 bases). Between the trimmed V and J ends, which lost 8 bases and 6 bases, there was a span of 19 bases. This CDR3 has 15 amino acids. CDR1 and CDR2 (germline): MNHEY, SVGAGI. This chain's CDR3 is CASLRPGARAGELFF. The DNA for the CDR3 is TGTGCCAGCCTTCGCCCGGGAGCCCGGGCCGGGGAGCTGTTTTTT.

This chain uses TRBV28 with TRBJ2-7; 11 bases map to TRBD1. V shed 4 bases and J 4 bases; nucleotides not matched to a gene: 3. The germline V gene encodes CDR1 MDHEN and CDR2 SYDVKM. This CDR3 is 14 amino acids long. The CDR3: CASSSDRGLYEQYF. The CDR3 DNA sequence: TGTGCCAGCAGTTCGGACAGGGGGCTGTACGAGCAGTACTTC.

This clone appeared a few times. V gene TRBV28 combines with J gene TRBJ1-1; a possible D gene is TRBD1 (5 bases). This CDR3 is 14 amino acids long. Trimming removed 3 bases from V and 8 bases from J, with 16 bases in between. CDR1 is MDHEN and CDR2 is SYDVKM in the germline V gene. CDR3 in DNA: TGTGCCAGCAGTTTCTCGGGGGGGAGAAGAGAAGCTTTCTTT. This gives the protein CASSFSGGRREAFF.

The chain employs TRBV12-3 or TRBV12-4 and TRBJ1-6; D may be TRBD1 (5 bases). The CDR3 contains 13 residues. The V and J ends lost 2 bases and 10 bases respectively, with 9 bases between them. CDR3 sequence: CASSLQGFSPLHF. In DNA, the CDR3 is TGTGCCAGCAGTTTACAGGGCTTCTCACCCCTCCACTTT.

The CDR3 loop is CSVGAGGGYTF. CDR3 DNA: TGCAGCGTTGGGGCAGGGGGAGGCTACACCTTC. This chain connects TRBV29-1 to TRBJ1-2; TRBD1 aligns across 7 bases. Germline trimming cut 4 bases from V and 8 bases from J; bases unmatched to any gene: 4. The germline gives CDR1 SQVTM, CDR2 ANQGSEA. The CDR3 consists of 11 residues. The variable domain in full, with the rest retrieved from reference TRBV29-1 and TRBJ1-2, is SAVISQKPSRDICQRGTSLTIQCQVDSQVTMMFWYRQQPGQSLTLIATANQGSEATYESGFVIDKFPISRPNLTFSTLTVSNMSPEDSSIYLCSVGAGGGYTFGSGTRLTVV.

A few counts support this clone. The V call is TRBV20-1, the J call TRBJ1-4; D remains ambiguous. CDR1 is DFQATT, CDR2 SNEGSKA, per germline (reference sequence). CDR3 length: 13 residues. The V and J ends lost 3 bases and 7 bases respectively, with 12 bases between them. The CDR3 protein is CSASSESGEKLFF. CDR3 nucleotides: TGCAGTGCTAGTTCGGAGAGTGGTGAAAAACTGTTTTTT.

This chain joins TRBV7-9 and TRBJ2-7; D is possibly TRBD2 (5 bases). Trimming pared 1 base from V and 1 base from J, leaving 14 bases between. Germline V lookup: CDR1 SEHNR, CDR2 FQNEAQ (reference sequence). This CDR3 has 16 amino acids. This chain's CDR3 is CASSLEGGLESYEQYF. The CDR3 nucleotides are TGTGCCAGCAGCTTAGAAGGCGGACTGGAATCCTACGAGCAGTACTTC.

The chain carries TRBV12-3 or TRBV12-4 and TRBJ1-2; no firm D call. V shed 8 bases and J shed 4 bases, with 14 bases lying between them. This CDR3 is 13 amino acids long. CDR3 DNA: TGTGCCAGCTCACAACAGAGATCCTATGGCTACACCTTC. This translates into CASSQQRSYGYTF.

This chain joins TRBV30 and TRBJ1-5, with 7 bases matching TRBD1. The germline CDR1 and CDR2 sequences are GTSNPN and SVGIG (reference sequence). Losses at the gene ends were 6 bases for V and 3 bases for J; bases not matched to a gene: 2. The CDR3 contains 12 residues. The CDR3 DNA reads as TGTGCCTGCCAGGGGGACAATCAGCCCCAGCATTTT. It translates to CACQGDNQPQHF.